Below are 16 T cell receptor beta chains sequenced from a single sample in a study of blood T cell repertoires in COVID-19. The repertoire was sequenced with immunoSEQ multiplex PCR; TCRdb's copy has only in-frame clones and lacks some. The sample contains 100,000 to 150,000 clones, 70% to 90% of which appear only once. Sequenced sample: peripheral blood. These receptors were taken from a woman older than 75 with acute or convalescent COVID-19.

The chain has TRBV11-3 and TRBJ2-5, with TRBD2 identical over 13 bases. The CDR3 is 16 residues long. V lost 5 bases to trimming and J lost 5 bases; unmatched junction nucleotides: 8. Germline V gives CDR1 SGHNT, CDR2 YENEEA. CDR3 protein: CASSPRTSGSRETQYF. The DNA for the CDR3 is TGTGCCAGCAGCCCCCGGACTAGCGGGAGTCGGGAGACCCAGTACTTC. The variable domain in full, completed from reference TRBV11-3 and TRBJ2-5, reads EAGVVQSPRYKIIEKKQPVAFWCNPISGHNTLYWYLQNLGQGPELLIRYENEEAVDDSQLPKDRFSAERLKGVDSTLKIQPAELGDSAVYLCASSPRTSGSRETQYFGPGTRLLVL.

A note on this clone: The DNA is omitted, as the CDR3 cannot be located on it reliably, and the CDR3 follows TCRdb's listing. The J gene is TRBJ2-6, the V gene TRBV11-2; the tabulated D call, TRBD1, remains unverified against the DNA. The CDR3 is 17 amino acids in total, end residues counted. CDR1 and CDR2 (germline): SGHAT, FQNNGV. The CDR3 spells CASSLDLAQAGANVLTF.

The V gene is TRBV29-1, the J gene TRBJ1-2; no definite D call. There are 12 residues in the CDR3. The germline V gene encodes CDR1 SQVTM and CDR2 ANQGSEA. Trimming removed 3 bases at V and 6 bases at J, with 11 bases between. CDR3 protein: CSVDPGWDGYTF. The DNA for the CDR3 is TGCAGCGTTGATCCAGGTTGGGATGGCTACACCTTC.

CDR3 bases: TGCGCCAGCAGCCAAGTGACAGGGGTTCAGCCCCAGCATTTT. It translates to CASSQVTGVQPQHF. The chain joins TRBV4-1 to TRBJ1-5; 8 nucleotides agree with TRBD1. The germline V gene encodes CDR1 MGHRA and CDR2 YSYEKL. V was clipped by 1 base and J by 6 bases; unmatched bases: 2. This CDR3 comprises 14 residues.

The chain couples TRBV2 to TRBJ2-5; TRBD1 might be the D (5 bases). This CDR3 spans 14 amino acids. Trimming left V 0 bases short and J 5 bases short, with 10 bases between. Germline V gene lookup returns CDR1 SNHLY and CDR2 FYNNEI. The CDR3 region has the DNA TGTGCCAGCAGTGAAGCGCAGGGCCGGGAGACCCAGTACTTC. It yields the protein CASSEAQGRETQYF.

The rearrangement links TRBV19 to TRBJ2-1; 7 nucleotides match TRBD2. The CDR3 loop spans 13 amino acids. Germline CDR1 reads LNHDA; CDR2 reads SQIVND (reference sequence). With V trimmed by 7 bases and J by 7 bases, 7 bases remained unmatched. The CDR3 nucleotides are TGTGCCAGTACCTCCGGGGGGTGGAATGAGCAGTTCTTC. Translating gives CASTSGGWNEQFF.

The gene calls are TRBV28 and TRBJ2-3; 7 bases map to TRBD1. CDR1 and CDR2 (germline): MDHEN, SYDVKM. V dropped 3 bases and J dropped 3; count of bases not matched to a gene: 6. This CDR3 has 15 residues. CDR3 DNA sequence: TGTGCCAGCAGTTTGTGGGGACAGTCAACAGATACGCAGTATTTT. It translates to CASSLWGQSTDTQYF.

The J gene is TRBJ2-7, the V gene TRBV7-2; TRBD1 aligns across 9 bases. In germline, CDR1 is SGHTA, CDR2 FQGNSA. The CDR3 has 14 amino acids. V was pared by 5 bases and J by 0 bases, with 2 bases of the junction left unmatched. The CDR3 coding sequence is TGTGCCAGCAGCGGACAGGGGAGCTCCTACGAGCAGTACTTC. Protein: CASSGQGSSYEQYF.

The genes are TRBV28 and TRBJ1-1, with D possibly being TRBD1 (5 bases). Germline-derived CDR1 and CDR2 are MDHEN and SYDVKM. Trimming removed 3 bases from V and 1 base from J, with 12 bases in between. This CDR3 has 15 amino acids. The CDR3 nucleotides are TGTGCCAGCAGTTTCTCACAGGTGACGAACACTGAAGCTTTCTTT. Translation gives CASSFSQVTNTEAFF.

This clone was counted only a few times. The chain employs TRBV18 and TRBJ1-4, with unresolved D. The CDR3 loop spans 13 amino acids. The germline CDR1 and CDR2 sequences are KGHSH and LQKENI. With 8 bases removed from V and 4 bases from J, the gap between germline ends came to 11 bases. The CDR3 is CASRGGFNEKLFF. In nucleotides, the CDR3 is TGTGCCAGCCGAGGAGGTTTTAATGAAAAACTGTTTTTT.

This chain joins TRBV6-5 and TRBJ1-2, with D unclear. CDR3 size: 13 residues. V was clipped by 6 bases and J by 1 base, with 9 bases between them. Germline assignment: CDR1 MNHEY and CDR2 SVGAGI. CDR3 nucleotide sequence: TGTGCCAGCAGACGACGGGATAACTATGGCTACACCTTC. Translation gives CASRRRDNYGYTF.

The chain has TRBV19 and TRBJ1-5, with 8 nucleotides matching TRBD1. The CDR3 is 14 amino acids. V gave up 4 bases and J gave up 5 bases; unmatched junction bases: 4. CDR1 and CDR2 (germline): LNHDA, SQIVND (reference sequence). This chain's CDR3 is CASSTWTGYQPQHF. In DNA, the CDR3 is TGTGCCAGTAGTACATGGACAGGGTATCAGCCCCAGCATTTT.

This sequence joins TRBV12-5 and TRBJ1-2; 11 bases are a match to TRBD1. Germline CDR1 is LGHNT and CDR2 is FRNRAP. The CDR3 has 16 amino acids. Trimming at V came to 3 bases and at J to 3 bases, leaving 6 bases not matched to a gene. The CDR3 bases are TGTGCTAGTGGTTTCGACGGGACAGGGGGGCACTATGGCTACACCTTC. It yields the protein CASGFDGTGGHYGYTF. Based on the CDR3 plus reference TRBV12-5 and TRBJ1-2, the full variable domain is DARVTQTPRHKVTEMGQEVTMRCQPILGHNTVFWYRQTMMQGLELLAYFRNRAPLDDSGMPKDRFSAEMPDATLATLKIQPSEPRDSAVYFCASGFDGTGGHYGYTFGSGTRLTVV.

CDR3 loop: CASTPLGHSGNTIYF. CDR3 coding DNA: TGTGCCAGCACTCCGTTGGGGCACTCTGGAAACACCATATATTTT. The chain joins TRBV25-1 to TRBJ1-3, with a weak D call TRBD1 (5 bases). V was shortened by 7 bases and J by 0 bases, with 13 bases between the two germline ends. CDR1 and CDR2 from the germline V gene are MGHDK and SYGVNS. The CDR3 totals 15 residues.

A single count supports this clone. The CDR3 coding sequence is TGTGCCAGCAGCTCGGGACTAGCGGGAGAAAACAATGAGCAGTTCTTC. Its protein product is CASSSGLAGENNEQFF. The rearrangement joins TRBV3-1 (or the pseudogene TRBV3-2) to TRBJ2-1; 14 positions match TRBD2. This CDR3 has 16 residues. The V gene end was trimmed by 5 bases and the J gene end by 5 bases; junction bases not matched to a gene: 5. Looked up from germline, CDR1 is LGHDT and CDR2 is YNNKEL (reference sequence).

The V and J genes are TRBV12-3 or TRBV12-4 and TRBJ2-3, with D unresolved. The V gene lost 6 bases and the J gene lost 0 bases, with 7 bases spanning the gap. The CDR3 has 13 residues. The CDR3 here is CASRQASTDTQYF. DNA of the CDR3: TGTGCCAGCAGGCAAGCTAGCACAGATACGCAGTATTTT.